Presented here are 20 T cell receptor beta chains from one specimen sequenced in a study of T-cell memory formation after mild COVID-19. MiXCR was run by TCRdb on the 5' RACE reads, yielding one entry per CDR3 protein. The sample holds 300,000 to 400,000 distinct CDR3 sequences, 15% to 20% seen once. Material: PBMCs or a T cell subset sorted from them (not recorded which). The receptors derive from a young man who had mild COVID-19 (a few samples of this study predate the infection). Cell type and time point are not known.

This chain links TRBV12-3 or TRBV12-4 with TRBJ1-2; a weak D match, TRBD1 (6 bases). This CDR3 is built from 14 residues. V was trimmed by 4 bases and J by 3 bases, leaving 12 bases between them. The CDR3 loop reads CASSSQDSHYGYTF. The DNA of the CDR3 is TGTGCCAGCAGTTCGCAGGACAGCCACTATGGCTACACCTTC.

The chain links TRBV4-1 to TRBJ1-5; D possibly corresponds to TRBD1 (5 bases). In germline, CDR1 is MGHRA, CDR2 YSYEKL. The CDR3 is made up of 18 amino acids. V shed 0 bases and J shed 0 bases, with 15 bases lying between them. CDR3 sequence (DNA): TGCGCCAGCAGCCAAGACCCTCTAGGGGAGGATAGCAATCAGCCCCAGCATTTT. This gives the protein CASSQDPLGEDSNQPQHF.

This clonotype was counted only a few times. This sequence joins TRBV7-8 and TRBJ2-5; TRBD2 agrees at 9 bases. This CDR3 is built from 16 residues. The V gene's germline CDR1 is SGHVS and CDR2 FQNEAQ. Unmatched junction bases numbered 9, after V lost 3 bases and J lost 4 bases. Here the CDR3 DNA reads TGTGCCAGCAGCTTCGCTAGCGGGGCCGCGGGAGAGACCCAGTACTTC. Protein sequence: CASSFASGAAGETQYF.

This clonotype was observed many times. J is TRBJ1-1 and V is TRBV20-1; D perhaps matches TRBD1 (5 bases). Germline lookup yields CDR1 DFQATT and CDR2 SNEGSKA (reference sequence). This CDR3 has 14 residues. The V end was cut by 2 bases, the J end by 4 bases, with 14 bases between. CDR3 DNA sequence: TGCAGTGCTAGACGGCGGGGCCCGAGCACTGAAGCTTTCTTT. Protein product: CSARRRGPSTEAFF.

This rearrangement joins TRBV30 to TRBJ2-1, with 10 bases identical to TRBD2. From germline, CDR1 is GTSNPN and CDR2 SVGIG (reference sequence). The length of the CDR3 is 15 residues. V lost 3 bases to trimming and J lost 2 bases; unmatched junction nucleotides: 4. The CDR3 loop is CAWRQSGGAYNEQFF. The CDR3 nucleotides are TGTGCCTGGAGACAAAGCGGGGGGGCCTACAATGAGCAGTTCTTC.

A few counts support this clonotype. V usage is TRBV4-3 and J usage is TRBJ2-3; weak D call: TRBD2 (6 bases). CDR3 length: 19 residues. The V and J ends lost 0 bases and 2 bases respectively, with 21 bases between them. Per germline, CDR1 LGHNA and CDR2 YSLEER. The CDR3 is CASSQEGAASGGVTDTQYF. The CDR3 DNA reads as TGCGCCAGCAGCCAAGAAGGAGCGGCTAGTGGCGGGGTCACAGATACGCAGTATTTT.

The table lists this clonotype with a few counts. The gene calls are TRBV24-1 and TRBJ2-3; D uncertain. Germline V gene lookup returns CDR1 KGHDR and CDR2 SFDVKD. V dropped 4 bases and J dropped 0 bases, with 13 bases sitting between them. The CDR3 extends over 16 amino acids. This CDR3 is CATSDPEQTSTDTQYF. The CDR3 region has the DNA TGTGCCACCAGTGACCCCGAACAAACGAGCACAGATACGCAGTATTTT.

The chain links TRBV20-1 to TRBJ1-6; D not certain. Germline V gene sequence: CDR1 DFQATT, CDR2 SNEGSKA (reference sequence). The CDR3 totals 12 residues. The V end lost 0 bases, the J end lost 9 bases, and 6 bases lay between the germline ends. CDR3 protein: CSARDLGSPLHF. Written as DNA, the CDR3 is TGCAGTGCTAGAGACCTAGGTTCACCCCTCCACTTT.

This clonotype was counted a few times. The chain couples TRBV19 to TRBJ2-3; D ambiguous. V lost 9 bases, J lost 2 bases, and 15 bases lay in between. The CDR3 runs to 14 residues. Germline loops: CDR1 LNHDA, CDR2 SQIVND (reference sequence). The CDR3 protein is CASTRGRFTDTQYF. As DNA, the CDR3 is TGTGCCAGCACCAGAGGCAGATTCACAGATACGCAGTATTTT.

The chain has TRBV5-1 and TRBJ2-3; 7 nucleotides line up with TRBD2. With 4 bases clipped from V and 3 bases from J, the junction kept 8 bases outside the gene matches. The length of the CDR3 is 15 residues. Looked up from germline, CDR1 is SGHRS and CDR2 is YFSETQ. This CDR3 reads CASSPTWGGTDTQYF. In DNA, the CDR3 is TGCGCCAGCAGCCCCACGTGGGGGGGAACAGATACGCAGTATTTT.

This clonotype was observed a few times. The chain combines TRBV4-3 with TRBJ2-1; D could derive from TRBD1 or TRBD2 (5 bases each). The CDR3 totals 17 residues. CDR1 and CDR2 (germline): LGHNA, YSLEER. V was pared by 0 bases and J by 5 bases, with 17 bases between. The CDR3 region is CASSQDGEFGHNNEQFF. CDR3 in DNA: TGCGCCAGCAGCCAAGATGGGGAGTTCGGACATAACAATGAGCAGTTCTTC.

The chain couples TRBV20-1 to TRBJ1-2; D is ambiguous. V was shortened by 5 bases and J by 8 bases, with 18 bases between the two germline ends. Germline lookup yields CDR1 DFQATT and CDR2 SNEGSKA (reference sequence). The CDR3 runs to 13 residues. The CDR3 region has the DNA TGCAGTGCTCCTACCCGCTTGGGTCGCGGCTACACCTTC. Translating gives CSAPTRLGRGYTF.

This clonotype was seen a few times. The chain is built from TRBV14 and TRBJ2-3; TRBD2 agrees at 7 bases. Trimming cost V 2 bases and J 4 bases; bases outside gene matches: 3. The CDR3 has 14 residues. Germline CDR1 is SGHDN and CDR2 is FVKESK. The DNA of the CDR3 is TGTGCCAGCAGCCAACCCGCGGGGGCAGATACGCAGTATTTT. Its translation is CASSQPAGADTQYF.

This clonotype has a handful of counts. This chain connects TRBV20-1 to TRBJ2-5, with 7 nucleotides matching TRBD2. The J segment lost 2 bases and the V segment lost 0 bases, leaving 3 bases of the junction unmatched. CDR1 and CDR2 from the germline V gene are DFQATT and SNEGSKA (reference sequence). The CDR3 spans 14 residues. Written as DNA, the CDR3 is TGCAGTGCTAGAGAGGGGGACTATCAAGAGACCCAGTACTTC. The encoded protein is CSAREGDYQETQYF.

CDR3 region: CASSSAAGVKQYV. For the CDR3, the DNA is TGTGCCAGCAGCTCAGCGGCGGGGGTAAAGCAGTACGTC. The chain links TRBV11-2 to TRBJ2-7; 7 positions match TRBD2. The germline V gene has CDR1 SGHAT and CDR2 FQNNGV. J lost 8 bases, V lost 4 bases, and 8 bases had no gene match. There are 13 residues in the CDR3.

This clonotype was recorded at least ten times. This chain links TRBV6-6 with TRBJ2-1; D is perhaps TRBD1 (6 bases). CDR3 length: 17 residues. The V end was cut by 5 bases, the J end by 7 bases, with 24 bases between. From germline, CDR1 is MNHNY and CDR2 SVGAGI (reference sequence). Written as DNA, the CDR3 is TGTGCCAGCAGTCTTAGAAACAGGGCCGCAAGTGAGAATGAGCAGTTCTTC. It specifies CASSLRNRAASENEQFF.

The V and J genes are TRBV7-2 and TRBJ2-5; TRBD2 agrees at 9 bases. The ends lost 3 bases at V and 7 bases at J; junction bases unmatched: 6. CDR3 length: 14 amino acids. The germline V gene encodes CDR1 SGHTA and CDR2 FQGNSA. CDR3 in DNA: TGTGCCAGCAGCTTCGGCGGGGGGGCCGTGACCCAGTACTTC. It is translated as CASSFGGGAVTQYF. Variable domain in full (rest from reference TRBV7-2 and TRBJ2-5): GAGVSQSPSNKVTEKGKDVELRCDPISGHTALYWYRQSLGQGLEFLIYFQGNSAPDKSGLPSDRFSAERTGGSVSTLTIQRTQQEDSAVYLCASSFGGGAVTQYFGPGTRLLVL.

This clonotype was seen only a few times. This rearrangement joins TRBV29-1 to TRBJ1-2; D is perhaps TRBD1 (5 bases). CDR1 and CDR2 (germline): SQVTM, ANQGSEA. V dropped 1 base and J dropped 8 bases, with 17 bases sitting between them. This CDR3 has 14 residues. DNA for the CDR3: TGCAGCGTTGAAGGAGGGGCTGGAGCTAGGGGCTACACCTTC. This codes for CSVEGGAGARGYTF.

The rearrangement joins TRBV7-9 to TRBJ1-1; 8 nucleotides agree with TRBD1. Germline CDR1 reads SEHNR; CDR2 reads FQNEAQ (reference sequence). This CDR3 comprises 17 residues. V was clipped by 6 bases and J by 0 bases; unmatched bases: 12. In DNA form, the CDR3 reads TGTGCCAGCAGATCTGCCGGGACAGGCGATATGAACACTGAAGCTTTCTTT. This sequence encodes CASRSAGTGDMNTEAFF.

The V gene is TRBV7-2, the J gene TRBJ2-1; 14 positions match TRBD2. Germline V CDR1 and CDR2: SGHTA, FQGNSA. With 5 bases clipped from V and 4 bases from J, the junction kept 7 bases outside the gene matches. The length of the CDR3 is 17 residues. The CDR3 sequence is CASSTRTSGGLYNEQFF. CDR3 nucleotide sequence: TGTGCCAGCAGCACCAGGACTAGCGGGGGGCTGTACAATGAGCAGTTCTTC.